What follows are 16 T cell receptor beta chains derived from one specimen sequenced in a study of shared clonotypes between healthy human individuals. This table comes from immunoSEQ multiplex PCR, and its TCRdb copy is limited to in-frame clones, with some not included. The sample holds roughly 650,000 clones; about 95% are singletons and the top ten take around 0.1%. As defined, naive CD8 cells were CD45RO-negative and positively selected for CCR7, with terminally differentiated effector memory CD45RA+ cells excluded. Material for sequencing was naive CD8+ T cells sorted from blood. The receptors derive from a woman aged 25-40 years in good health.

J is TRBJ1-2 and V is TRBV7-9; D unclear. V was cut by 5 bases and J by 4 bases, with 8 bases left in between. Germline V gene lookup returns CDR1 SEHNR and CDR2 FQNEAQ (reference sequence). This CDR3 region has 12 residues. The CDR3 here is CASSRYSYGYTF. In nucleotides, the CDR3 is TGTGCCAGCAGCCGCTACAGCTATGGCTACACCTTC.

The chain has TRBV5-6 and TRBJ2-6, with 10 bases matching TRBD1. V shed 3 bases and J 0 bases; nucleotides not matched to a gene: 6. CDR1 and CDR2 (germline): SGHDT, YYEEEE. This CDR3 is 18 amino acids long. CDR3 loop: CASSSGQGPFSGANVLTF. In DNA form, the CDR3 reads TGTGCCAGCAGCTCGGGACAGGGGCCGTTCTCTGGGGCCAACGTCCTGACTTTC.

The chain links TRBV29-1 to TRBJ2-1; perhaps TRBD2 as D (5 bases). CDR3 length: 11 amino acids. In germline, CDR1 is SQVTM, CDR2 ANQGSEA. CDR3 sequence: CIPAAGNEQFF. The CDR3 DNA reads TGCATCCCGGCGGCGGGCAATGAGCAGTTCTTC.

Remarks on this clone: Other DNA sequences of this sample code for an identical CDR3. The chain joins TRBV20-1 to TRBJ2-1; D is undetermined. The CDR3 sequence is 10 residues long. The V end was cut by 2 bases, the J end by 6 bases, with 2 bases between. Germline values: CDR1 DFQATT, CDR2 SNEGSKA (reference sequence). The CDR3 nucleotides read TGCAGTGCTAGAACCAATGAGCAGTTCTTC. Protein sequence: CSARTNEQFF.

With respect to this clone: Other nucleotide sequences in the sample specify the same CDR3. This chain joins TRBV27 and TRBJ2-2; D not resolved. CDR1 is MNHEY, CDR2 SMNVEV, per germline (reference sequence). The CDR3 is 13 residues long. V lost 0 bases and J 8 bases, leaving 7 bases between the germline ends. CDR3 amino acids: CASSLSWVGELFF. The DNA for the CDR3 is TGTGCCAGCAGTTTATCGTGGGTAGGGGAGCTGTTTTTT.

In the case of this clone: The same CDR3 also results from other DNA sequences found in this sample. The genes are TRBV11-2 and TRBJ1-1, with D uncertain. The CDR3 totals 11 residues. The V end was cut by 2 bases, the J end by 4 bases, with 2 bases between. Germline values: CDR1 SGHAT, CDR2 FQNNGV. In DNA form, the CDR3 reads TGTGCCAGCAGCTTAAGCACTGAAGCTTTCTTT. Its protein is CASSLSTEAFF. Using reference TRBV11-2 and TRBJ1-1 for the parts outside the CDR3, the full variable domain is EAGVAQSPRYKIIEKRQSVAFWCNPISGHATLYWYQQILGQGPKLLIQFQNNGVVDDSQLPKDRFSAERLKGVDSTLKIQPAKLEDSAVYLCASSLSTEAFFGQGTRLTVV.

The chain combines TRBV4-2 with TRBJ2-7; TRBD2 matches at 14 bases. V lost 0 bases to trimming and J lost 7 bases; unmatched junction nucleotides: 17. Germline V gene data show CDR1 as LGHNA and CDR2 as YNFKEQ. This CDR3 is 20 amino acids long. The CDR3 sequence: CASSQDWAETRLAGGREQYF. The CDR3, as DNA: TGTGCCAGCAGCCAAGACTGGGCAGAGACTCGACTAGCGGGAGGGAGGGAGCAGTACTTC.

The V gene is TRBV6-1, the J gene TRBJ2-7; 9 bases map to TRBD1. CDR3 length: 13 residues. J was trimmed by 5 bases and V by 4 bases; bases with no gene match: 3. The germline V gene encodes CDR1 MNHNS and CDR2 SASEGT. This CDR3 is CASSGTGVHEQYF. Here the CDR3 DNA reads TGTGCCAGCAGTGGGACAGGGGTCCACGAGCAGTACTTC.

The rearrangement uses TRBV27 and TRBJ1-2, with a weak D call TRBD1 (6 bases). Germline CDR1 is MNHEY and CDR2 is SMNVEV (reference sequence). V was pared by 0 bases and J by 8 bases, with 16 bases between. The CDR3 has 15 amino acids. As DNA, the CDR3 is TGTGCCAGCAGTTTATCTCCCGACTGGGGGCTCGGCTACACCTTC. Protein product: CASSLSPDWGLGYTF.

The CDR3: CASSFGTGGPYEQYF. The CDR3 bases are TGTGCCAGCAGTTTTGGGACAGGGGGTCCCTACGAGCAGTACTTC. V is TRBV27 and J is TRBJ2-7; 11 nucleotides line up with TRBD1. The V segment lost 3 bases and the J segment 2 bases; nucleotides outside the gene matches: 3. CDR3 length: 15 residues. Germline V lookup: CDR1 MNHEY, CDR2 SMNVEV (reference sequence).

This chain joins TRBV5-4 and TRBJ2-1; 7 positions agree with TRBD2. This CDR3 is built from 12 residues. V lost 4 bases and J lost 10; bases outside the gene matches: 5. The germline CDR1 and CDR2 sequences are SGHNT and YYREEE (reference sequence). The CDR3 DNA is TGTGCCAGCAGCCCTGAGCGGGGCGAGCAGTTCTTC. Its protein product is CASSPERGEQFF.

V and J are TRBV5-1 and TRBJ2-5, with D maybe TRBD2 (6 bases). This CDR3 has 15 amino acids. The V and J ends lost 0 bases and 2 bases respectively, with 11 bases between them. Germline lookup yields CDR1 SGHRS and CDR2 YFSETQ. CDR3 sequence reads: CASSLVLAEQETQYF. In DNA, the CDR3 is TGCGCCAGCAGCTTGGTCTTAGCGGAACAAGAGACCCAGTACTTC.

The V call is TRBV11-2, the J call TRBJ2-7; 10 nucleotides match TRBD1. Per the germline V gene, CDR1 is SGHAT and CDR2 is FQNNGV. J was trimmed by 1 base and V by 5 bases; bases with no gene match: 5. The CDR3 runs 15 residues. CDR3 sequence reads: CASSISGQGSYEQYF. Here the CDR3 DNA reads TGTGCCAGCAGCATATCGGGACAGGGGTCCTACGAGCAGTACTTC.

The V call is TRBV7-9, the J call TRBJ2-7, with D possibly called TRBD1 or TRBD2 (5 bases each). V lost 4 bases and J 3 bases, leaving 10 bases between the germline ends. The CDR3 has 13 amino acids. Germline V gene lookup returns CDR1 SEHNR and CDR2 FQNEAQ (reference sequence). CDR3 bases: TGTGCCAGCAGCTGGGGTGGGGGCTACGAGCAGTACTTC. Its translation is CASSWGGGYEQYF.

This clone occurred once. The V and J genes are TRBV28 and TRBJ2-7; 11 bases are shared with TRBD2. J was trimmed by 0 bases and V by 1 base; bases with no gene match: 8. In germline, CDR1 is MDHEN, CDR2 SYDVKM. The CDR3 contains 18 residues. In DNA form, the CDR3 reads TGTGCCAGCAGTTTATCTTTTGGACTAGCGGGTTACTCCTACGAGCAGTACTTC. It is translated as CASSLSFGLAGYSYEQYF.

The chain joins TRBV7-9 to TRBJ1-1, with a possible D match to TRBD1 (5 bases). V was cut by 5 bases and J by 1 base, with 14 bases left in between. The CDR3 is 15 amino acids. Looked up from germline, CDR1 is SEHNR and CDR2 is FQNEAQ (reference sequence). The CDR3 nucleotides are TGTGCCAGCAGCCCACAAAGGGGTGGGAACACTGAAGCTTTCTTT. Encoded protein: CASSPQRGGNTEAFF.